These 14 T cell receptor beta chains were sequenced from one sample in a study of T cells in Graves' hyperthyroidism and ophthalmopathy. Researchers took RNA transcripts and amplified the TCR beta CDR3 regions from them. An initial round of RT-PCR targeting the TCR CDR3 relied on the HTBI primer set. Using its own MiXCR run on the multiplex PCR reads, TCRdb lists one record per CDR3 protein. The data contain around 300,000 distinct CDR3 sequences, approximately 15% of them singletons. The sequenced sample was blood. These receptors came from a woman aged 25 to 45 with Graves' hyperthyroidism.

This clonotype was observed at least ten times. The chain has TRBV24-1 and TRBJ2-1; TRBD2 matches at 10 bases. Germline-derived CDR1 and CDR2 are KGHDR and SFDVKD. Trimming took 4 bases from V and 1 from J; bases not matched to a gene: 12. The length of the CDR3 is 19 residues. CDR3 DNA: TGTGCCACCAGTGACCGGACTAGCGGAGAGTGGGATTCCTACAATGAGCAGTTCTTC. Protein product: CATSDRTSGEWDSYNEQFF.

This clonotype showed up many times. V usage is TRBV12-3 or TRBV12-4 and J usage is TRBJ1-1; 7 bases map to TRBD1. This CDR3 is built from 15 residues. The V and J ends lost 1 base and 6 bases, in that order; junction bases with no gene match: 8. The CDR3 DNA is TGTGCCAGCAGTTTAGGACAGGGTATGTTCGCTGAAGCTTTCTTT. Translating gives CASSLGQGMFAEAFF.

The chain recombines TRBV6-2 or TRBV6-3 with TRBJ2-2; a possible D gene is TRBD2 (5 bases). Germline CDR1 reads MNHEY; CDR2 reads SVGEGT. The V end was cut by 1 base, the J end by 0 bases, with 9 bases between. This CDR3 has 16 amino acids. The chain's CDR3 is CASSYWEKTNTGELFF. The DNA of the CDR3 is TGTGCCAGCAGTTACTGGGAGAAGACGAACACCGGGGAGCTGTTTTTT.

This clonotype was found many times. The rearrangement links TRBV7-2 to TRBJ1-2; tentatively, D is TRBD1 (5 bases). Germline CDR1 and CDR2: SGHTA and FQGNSA. CDR3 length: 14 residues. Deletions cut 1 base from V and 5 bases from J, with 11 bases between. This CDR3 is CASSLDGGDYGYTF. The CDR3 DNA reads TGTGCCAGCAGCTTAGACGGAGGGGATTATGGCTACACCTTC.

This clonotype was picked up many times. The rearrangement links TRBV7-2 to TRBJ2-1; 10 bases are a match to TRBD2. There are 16 residues in the CDR3. Germline CDR1 is SGHTA and CDR2 is FQGNSA. Trimming cost V 5 bases and J 3 bases; bases outside gene matches: 7. CDR3 nucleotides: TGTGCCAGCAGCGCCCGACTAGCGGGCCTCTACAATGAGCAGTTCTTC. Encoded protein: CASSARLAGLYNEQFF.

This clonotype appeared many times. In DNA, the CDR3 is TGTGCCAGCAGCCGTGGGGAATCCTCCTACGAGCAGTACTTC. Amino acids: CASSRGESSYEQYF. The gene calls are TRBV3-1 and TRBJ2-7; D uncertain. Per germline, CDR1 LGHDT and CDR2 YNNKEL (reference sequence). The CDR3 contains 14 residues. V shed 4 bases and J shed 0 bases, with 10 bases lying between them.

This clonotype appeared many times. This rearrangement joins TRBV27 to TRBJ2-1, with 11 bases that match TRBD2. V was clipped by 2 bases and J by 0 bases; unmatched bases: 9. Germline CDR1 and CDR2: MNHEY and SMNVEV (reference sequence). This CDR3 contains 19 residues. CDR3 in amino acids: CASSLTAGTSGVSYNEQFF. The CDR3 bases are TGTGCCAGCAGTTTAACCGCCGGGACTAGCGGAGTCTCCTACAATGAGCAGTTCTTC.

This clonotype was counted at least ten times. The chain uses TRBV15 and TRBJ1-4, with D possibly being TRBD1 (6 bases). The germline V gene has CDR1 LNHNV and CDR2 YYDKDF (reference sequence). The CDR3 has 15 residues. Trimming stripped 1 base from V and 8 bases from J, with 14 bases between. CDR3 in amino acids: CATSRVIGQTEKLFF. In DNA, the CDR3 is TGTGCCACCAGCAGAGTAATCGGACAGACCGAAAAACTGTTTTTT.

In the case of this clonotype: Relative to the germline gene, one junction end is altered; a read error may explain this. The chain has TRBV13 and TRBJ2-2; perhaps D is TRBD1 or TRBD2 (5 bases each). CDR1 and CDR2 from the germline V gene are PRHDT and FYEKMQ (reference sequence). There are 14 residues in the CDR3. The CDR3 protein is CASSLGTAARELFF. In DNA form, the CDR3 reads TGTGCCAGCAGCCTAGGGACGGCCGCCCGGGAGCTGTTTTTT. The variable domain in full, completed from reference TRBV13 and TRBJ2-2, reads AAGVIQSPRHLIKEKRETATLKCYPIPRHDTVYWYQQGPGQDPQFLISFYEKMQSDKGSIPDRFSAQQFSDYHSELNMSSLELGDSALYFCASSLGTAARELFFGEGSRLTVL.

The rearrangement links TRBV30 to TRBJ2-3, with 9 bases that match TRBD2. V gave up 3 bases and J gave up 4 bases; unmatched junction bases: 5. This CDR3 is built from 14 residues. Germline CDR1 is GTSNPN and CDR2 is SVGIG (reference sequence). The CDR3 protein is CAWRGLAGPDTQYF. In DNA form, the CDR3 reads TGTGCCTGGAGGGGACTAGCAGGACCAGATACGCAGTATTTT.

There are a few counts of this clonotype. The chain couples TRBV5-1 to TRBJ2-3; 7 bases are shared with TRBD2. With V trimmed by 7 bases and J by 3 bases, 5 bases remained unmatched. Germline values: CDR1 SGHRS, CDR2 YFSETQ. The CDR3 extends over 13 amino acids. CDR3 residues: CASGGRETDTQYF. The DNA for the CDR3 is TGCGCCAGCGGCGGGAGAGAGACAGATACGCAGTATTTT.

The chain employs TRBV20-1 and TRBJ1-2, with 7 positions matching TRBD1. CDR3 size: 14 residues. The junction had 4 bases not matched to a gene; V was cut back by 0 bases and J by 3 bases. Germline CDR1 and CDR2: DFQATT and SNEGSKA (reference sequence). The CDR3 coding sequence is TGCAGTGCTAGAGAGGCAGGGGGGGACTATGGCTACACCTTC. Protein: CSAREAGGDYGYTF.

On this clonotype: A junction end diverges from the germline sequence, so it may reflect a read error. The chain recombines TRBV30 with TRBJ2-6, with D possibly TRBD1 on 5 matching bases. The CDR3 has 12 residues. Germline CDR1 is GTSNPN and CDR2 is SVGIG (reference sequence). The CDR3 coding sequence is TGTGCCTGGAACCCTGGGGCCAACGCCCTGACTTTC. Protein sequence: CAWNPGANALTF.

This clonotype was recorded many times. The chain is built from TRBV20-1 and TRBJ2-3; 9 positions agree with TRBD2. The CDR3 spans 17 residues. The trim removed 1 base at V and 7 bases at J, leaving 15 bases unmatched. Looked up from germline, CDR1 is DFQATT and CDR2 is SNEGSKA (reference sequence). The CDR3: CSARVAGVMQGGNTQYF. The CDR3 DNA follows: TGCAGTGCTAGAGTAGCGGGAGTAATGCAGGGGGGGAATACGCAGTATTTT.